The rows below give T cell receptor beta chains drawn from one sample of a study of blood T cell repertoires in COVID-19. Profiled with immunoSEQ multiplex PCR; TCRdb holds only in-frame clones, not every one. The sample lists 150,000 to 200,000 clones, over 70% seen once, with around a sixth in the top ten. The sequencing input was peripheral blood. The origin of the receptors is a man in his fifties or sixties with active or convalescent COVID-19. The CDR3 runs from the conserved cysteine through the conserved F or W. D genes are given only for firm matches. Size is omitted from some rows. Given values are once, few, many or a class for expanded clones.

size: -; J: TRBJ2-7; V: TRBV4-1; D: TRBD2; CDR3: CASSQEGAAGGLYEQYF; DNA: TGCGCCAGCAGCCAAGAAGGGGCAGCGGGAGGGCTATACGAGCAGTACTTC
size: -; J: TRBJ2-2; V: TRBV19; D: TRBD2; CDR3: CASSPSGRLNTGELFF; DNA: TGTGCCAGTAGTCCGAGCGGGAGGCTGAACACCGGGGAGCTGTTTTTT
size: -; J: TRBJ1-5; V: TRBV27; D: TRBD1; CDR3: CASSLRGPGDNQPQHF; DNA: TGTGCCAGCAGTTTAAGGGGGCCCGGGGACAATCAGCCCCAGCATTTT
size: few; J: TRBJ1-2; V: TRBV7-2; D: TRBD1; CDR3: CASSSGTGQYGYTF; DNA: TGTGCCAGCAGCTCCGGGACAGGACAATATGGCTACACCTTC
size: -; J: TRBJ2-4; V: TRBV5-4; D: TRBD2; CDR3: CASSLAGGRAKNIQYF; DNA: TGTGCCAGCAGCTTAGCGGGAGGGCGGGCCAAAAACATTCAGTACTTC
size: -; J: TRBJ2-7; V: TRBV5-1; D: TRBD2; CDR3: CASSLVRASGRREQYF; DNA: TGCGCCAGCAGCTTGGTGAGGGCTAGCGGGAGGAGGGAGCAGTACTTC
size: -; J: TRBJ2-7; V: TRBV7-9; D: TRBD2; CDR3: CASSPGTSGSYEQYF; DNA: TGTGCCAGCAGCCCGGGGACTAGCGGGAGTTACGAGCAGTACTTC
size: few; J: TRBJ2-2; V: TRBV12-3/TRBV12-4; D: -; CDR3: CASSLANTGELFF; DNA: TGTGCCAGCAGTTTGGCTAACACCGGGGAGCTGTTTTTT
size: -; J: TRBJ2-3; V: TRBV29-1; D: TRBD2; CDR3: CSVVGRAGTDTQYF; DNA: TGCAGCGTTGTCGGGAGGGCGGGCACAGATACGCAGTATTTT
size: -; J: TRBJ2-7; V: TRBV24-1; D: TRBD1; CDR3: CATSDQGQGSYEQYF; DNA: TGTGCCACCAGTGATCAGGGACAGGGCTCCTACGAGCAGTACTTC
size: -; J: TRBJ2-7; V: TRBV5-5; D: TRBD1; CDR3: CASSWDSRAEQYF; DNA: TGTGCCAGCAGCTGGGACAGTCGGGCCGAGCAGTACTTC
size: -; J: TRBJ2-1; V: TRBV6-2/TRBV6-3; D: -; CDR3: CASSSRNEQFF; DNA: TGTGCCAGCAGTTCCCGGAATGAGCAGTTCTTC
size: once; J: TRBJ2-1; V: TRBV28; D: -; CDR3: CAIQRAPYNEQFF; DNA: TGTGCCATTCAACGAGCCCCCTACAATGAGCAGTTCTTC
size: once; J: TRBJ2-3; V: TRBV6-4; D: TRBD2; CDR3: CASSDSGGGLAGEGENTQYF; DNA: TGTGCCAGCAGTGACTCGGGAGGGGGGCTAGCGGGAGAGGGAGAAAATACGCAGTATTTT
size: -; J: TRBJ2-7; V: TRBV5-6; D: -; CDR3: CASGSGMYEQYF; DNA: TGTGCCAGCGGTTCCGGGATGTACGAGCAGTACTTC
size: -; J: TRBJ2-6; V: TRBV27; D: -; CDR3: CASSSDSSSGANVLTF; DNA: TGTGCCAGCAGTTCGGACAGCTCCTCTGGGGCCAACGTCCTGACTTTC
size: -; J: TRBJ2-7; V: TRBV27; D: TRBD1; CDR3: CASSSDRGFGDEQYF; DNA: TGTGCCAGCAGCTCAGACAGGGGCTTCGGGGACGAGCAGTACTTC
size: -; J: TRBJ2-7; V: TRBV7-9; D: TRBD1; CDR3: CASSLFRGLSYEQYF; DNA: TGTGCCAGCAGCTTATTCAGGGGGCTCTCCTACGAGCAGTACTTC
size: once; J: TRBJ2-5; V: TRBV7-6; D: TRBD2; CDR3: CASSLSLAGFQETQYF; DNA: TGTGCCAGCAGCTTATCATTAGCGGGCTTCCAAGAGACCCAGTACTTC
size: -; J: TRBJ1-4; V: TRBV18; D: -; CDR3: CASSPAGPNNEKLFF; DNA: TGTGCCAGCTCACCCGCGGGGCCGAATAATGAAAAACTGTTTTTT
size: -; J: TRBJ1-3; V: TRBV5-6; D: -; CDR3: CASSFRVYGNTIYF; DNA: TGTGCCAGCAGCTTCAGGGTTTACGGAAACACCATATATTTT
size: -; J: TRBJ2-3; V: TRBV28; D: -; CDR3: CASSSTDTQYF; DNA: TGTGCCAGCAGTTCGACAGATACGCAGTATTTT
size: -; J: TRBJ1-2; V: TRBV2; D: TRBD1; CDR3: CATRDRSNYGYTF; DNA: TGTGCCACCCGGGACAGGTCTAACTATGGCTACACCTTC
size: -; J: TRBJ2-1; V: TRBV28; D: TRBD2; CDR3: CASSSTSGPYNEQFF; DNA: TGTGCCAGCAGTTCCACTAGCGGGCCCTACAATGAGCAGTTCTTC
size: -; J: TRBJ2-5; V: TRBV19; D: TRBD2; CDR3: CASKTPGGQETQYF; DNA: TGTGCCAGTAAGACGCCGGGGGGCCAAGAGACCCAGTACTTC
size: -; J: TRBJ1-2; V: TRBV6-1; D: -; CDR3: CASSESVYGYTF; DNA: TGTGCCAGCAGTGAATCAGTTTATGGCTACACCTTC
size: many; J: TRBJ2-7; V: TRBV27; D: -; CDR3: CASSSLGAGRHKKYF; DNA: TGTGCCAGCAGTTCCCTAGGCGCGGGACGACATAAGAAGTACTTC
size: once; J: TRBJ2-1; V: TRBV11-3; D: TRBD2; CDR3: CASSSTSGRAENEQFF; DNA: TGTGCCAGCAGCTCGACTAGCGGGAGGGCCGAGAATGAGCAGTTCTTC
size: -; J: TRBJ2-7; V: TRBV10-3; D: -; CDR3: CAISESRNEQYF; DNA: TGTGCCATCAGTGAGTCGAGAAACGAGCAGTACTTC
size: -; J: TRBJ2-2; V: TRBV28; D: -; CDR3: CASSRPGANTGELFF; DNA: TGTGCCAGCAGTCGTCCGGGAGCGAACACCGGGGAGCTGTTTTTT
size: once; J: TRBJ2-7; V: TRBV28; D: TRBD1; CDR3: CASRSTGGTSYEQYF; DNA: TGTGCCAGCAGGTCTACAGGGGGGACCTCCTACGAGCAGTACTTC
size: -; J: TRBJ2-5; V: TRBV6-5; D: TRBD1; CDR3: CASSYGGQGWETQYF; DNA: TGTGCCAGCAGTTACGGGGGACAGGGATGGGAGACCCAGTACTTC
size: -; J: TRBJ2-7; V: TRBV9; D: TRBD2; CDR3: CASSPRGGREQYF; DNA: TGTGCCAGCAGTCCGCGGGGAGGGCGCGAGCAGTACTTC
size: once; J: TRBJ2-4; V: TRBV3-1/TRBV3-2; D: TRBD2; CDR3: CASSHLFRGSGSPAAYGKNIQYF; DNA: TGTGCCAGCAGCCACCTATTTCGGGGTAGCGGGAGTCCGGCGGCTTATGGCAAAAACATTCAGTACTTC
size: -; J: TRBJ2-2; V: TRBV4-1; D: TRBD1; CDR3: CASSHTGTGGRNTGELFF; DNA: TGCGCCAGCAGCCACACCGGGACAGGGGGCCGGAACACCGGGGAGCTGTTTTTT
size: -; J: TRBJ2-1; V: TRBV7-9; D: -; CDR3: CASSLAGRQAISEQFF; DNA: TGTGCCAGCAGCTTAGCGGGGCGCCAAGCAATCAGTGAGCAGTTCTTC
size: -; J: TRBJ2-1; V: TRBV9; D: TRBD2; CDR3: CASSGGGLAVYNEQFF; DNA: TGTGCCAGCAGCGGAGGCGGACTAGCCGTTTACAATGAGCAGTTCTTC
size: once; J: TRBJ2-1; V: TRBV5-1; D: TRBD1; CDR3: CASSLGQGYNEQFF; DNA: TGCGCCAGCAGCCTAGGACAGGGGTACAATGAGCAGTTCTTC